This section outlines one T cell receptor (beta chain) sequence together with its context. Its antigen is not identified. This entry comes from a study of cytomegalovirus exposure and HLA in healthy donors. Regarding the study as a whole: Presence/absence analyses treated sequencing depth as roughly uniform across donors. A reported reduction in N-insertions relative to the approximately 670-donor mean was seen in an Asian-associated ancestry cluster in a later analysis. A classifier reportedly called cytomegalovirus status with high sensitivity and specificity.

The PCR used 60 Vbeta and 13 Jbeta primers. Data came from immunoSEQ multiplex PCR; TCRdb stores just in-frame clones and leaves some out. The data show about 150,000 clones, with 60% to 80% seen just once and over 10% held by the top ten. The CDR3 length is 15 residues. Germline V lookup: CDR1 MNHEY, CDR2 SMNVEV (reference sequence). With 0 bases clipped from V and 0 bases from J, the junction kept 1 base outside the gene matches. The clonotype was recovered from a man aged 25-40 years in good health and CMV-seropositive. The sample taken for sequencing was PBMCs. The chain links TRBV27 to TRBJ2-7; 8 nucleotides align to TRBD2. The CDR3 nucleotides read TGTGCCAGCAGTTTATCGAGCGGGAGCTCCTACGAGCAGTACTTC. This codes for CASSLSSGSSYEQYF.